The entry that follows covers one T cell receptor beta chain sequence. This entry comes from a study of CD8+ T cells in alopecia areata. The treatment here: oral pan-JAK inhibitor, 5-10 mg twice daily. Collected material from alopecia areata patients comprised lesional scalp punch biopsies and peripheral blood. Extraction of RNA preceded its reverse transcription into cDNA, which served as the sequencing template. TCRdb's table, derived via immunoSEQ multiplex PCR, lists solely in-frame clones and lacks some. The sample shows about 190,000 clones, over 60% of them seen only once. Deletions cut 2 bases from V and 7 bases from J, with 15 bases between. Per the germline V gene, CDR1 is GTSNPN and CDR2 is SVGIG (reference sequence). The CDR3 is made up of 13 amino acids.

The sample consisted of CD4+ T cells sorted from blood, taken at week 4, from a patient treated with tofacitinib. J is TRBJ2-7 and V is TRBV30; D unresolved. The sequence was collected from a human donor with alopecia areata. CDR3 bases: TGTGCCTGGAGTTTGGAGTCGGTGGGGGAGCAGTACTTC. Its protein is CAWSLESVGEQYF.